The 13 T cell receptor beta chains reported below all come from one sample, sequenced in a study of blood T cells in healthy people across ages. With a J-beta primer mix and a sample-barcoded 5' primer, a second PCR ran about 7 to 11 cycles. TCRdb reanalysed the 5' RACE reads using MiXCR and keeps one entry per CDR3 protein. The sample includes 450,000 to 700,000 distinct CDR3 sequences, approximately 30% of them seen just once. The specimen sequenced was blood. The receptor set was obtained from a woman between 65 and 79 years old in good health.

V gene TRBV7-8 combines with J gene TRBJ1-4; D ambiguous. With 1 base removed from V and 8 bases from J, the gap between germline ends came to 11 bases. Per germline, CDR1 SGHVS and CDR2 FQNEAQ. The CDR3 covers 14 residues. The DNA of the CDR3 is TGTGCCAGCAGCTTAGGAGGAGGTTGGGAAAAACTGTTTTTT. Its protein product is CASSLGGGWEKLFF.

This rearrangement joins TRBV20-1 to TRBJ2-5; TRBD1 might be the D (6 bases). The CDR3 extends over 14 amino acids. The germline V gene encodes CDR1 DFQATT and CDR2 SNEGSKA (reference sequence). V gave up 0 bases and J gave up 5 bases, with 13 bases separating them. The CDR3 sequence: CSARDLKGVETQYF. As DNA, the CDR3 is TGCAGTGCTAGAGATCTTAAGGGGGTCGAGACCCAGTACTTC.

The J gene is TRBJ1-2, the V gene TRBV9, with 8 bases that match TRBD1. V trimming: 0 bases; J trimming: 6 bases; junction bases outside the gene matches: 13. Germline V gene data show CDR1 as SGDLS and CDR2 as YYNGEE. CDR3 size: 17 residues. The chain's CDR3 is CASSVDPRQGIGDGYTF. CDR3 DNA sequence: TGTGCCAGCAGCGTAGACCCGAGACAGGGGATTGGCGATGGCTACACCTTC.

The sample holds a few counts of this clonotype. CDR3: CSAPTGTETQYF. Here the CDR3 DNA reads TGCAGTGCTCCGACCGGGACGGAGACCCAGTACTTC. The V and J genes are TRBV20-1 and TRBJ2-5; D tentatively reads TRBD1 or TRBD2 (5 bases each). Germline loops: CDR1 DFQATT, CDR2 SNEGSKA (reference sequence). CDR3 size: 12 residues. V lost 5 bases and J lost 5, with 12 bases in between.

This clonotype was counted between two and nine times. This chain connects TRBV5-1 to TRBJ2-7; D may be TRBD1 (5 bases). V lost 0 bases and J lost 4, with 14 bases in between. This CDR3 is 15 amino acids long. The germline gives CDR1 SGHRS, CDR2 YFSETQ. The CDR3 is CASSLEGAYPYEQYF. CDR3 nucleotide sequence: TGCGCCAGCAGCTTGGAAGGGGCCTATCCTTACGAGCAGTACTTC. Combining the CDR3 with reference TRBV5-1 and TRBJ2-7 gives the whole variable domain KAGVTQTPRYLIKTRGQQVTLSCSPISGHRSVSWYQQTPGQGLQFLFEYFSETQRNKGNFPGRFSGRQFSNSRSEMNVSTLELGDSALYLCASSLEGAYPYEQYFGPGTRLTVT.

DNA of the CDR3: TGTGCCAGCAGCTTCAGGGGCGGCGAGTCACCCCTCCACTTT. Its protein product is CASSFRGGESPLHF. V and J are TRBV3-1 and TRBJ1-6; D is perhaps TRBD1 (6 bases). Trimming stripped 5 bases from V and 10 bases from J, with 15 bases between. Germline-derived CDR1 and CDR2 are LGHDT and YNNKEL (reference sequence). The CDR3 runs to 14 residues.

As for this clonotype: One end of the junction does not line up with germline, which may come from a read error. The chain joins TRBV24-1 to TRBJ2-2, with a tentative D call TRBD2 (5 bases). Germline assignment: CDR1 KGHDR and CDR2 SFDVKD. The CDR3 is 14 residues long. The CDR3 loop is CATSRRIGTGELLF. DNA for the CDR3: TGTGCCACCAGCCGGCGCATTGGTACCGGGGAGCTGCTTTTT.

This clonotype was observed a few times. The chain is built from TRBV5-1 and TRBJ2-5; TRBD2 is a possible D gene (5 bases). The J call may be in error: the DNA end matches TRBJ2-1 better. The germline V gene encodes CDR1 SGHRS and CDR2 YFSETQ. This CDR3 spans 15 amino acids. The DNA for the CDR3 is TGCGCCAGCAGCTTTACGGGGTCCAGGTTGAATGAGCAGTTCTTC. Its protein product is CASSFTGSRLNEQFF.

As regards this clonotype: One junction end does not reproduce the germline sequence, and a read error may be involved. The chain links TRBV18 to TRBJ2-7, with 12 nucleotides matching TRBD2. The J call may be wrong; the DNA end is better matched by TRBJ2-5. CDR1 is KGHSH and CDR2 is LQKENI in the germline V gene. The CDR3 runs to 15 residues. The CDR3 sequence: CASSPPTSGGETQYF. The CDR3 DNA follows: TGCGCCAGCTCACCACCGACTAGCGGGGGAGAGACCCAGTACTTC.

Only a few counts were recorded for this clonotype. CDR3: CSVRRGNTGELFF. In DNA form, the CDR3 reads TGCAGCGTTCGAAGGGGTAACACCGGGGAGCTGTTTTTT. V gene TRBV29-1 combines with J gene TRBJ2-2, with a weak D call TRBD1 (5 bases). There are 13 residues in the CDR3. The V end lost 5 bases, the J end lost 2 bases, and 9 bases lay between the germline ends. Germline CDR1 and CDR2: SQVTM and ANQGSEA.

In the case of this clonotype: The junction does not match germline at one end; this may be a read error. The chain links TRBV27 to TRBJ2-7; TRBD1 aligns across 8 bases. This CDR3 contains 13 residues. Germline V gene sequence: CDR1 MNHEY, CDR2 SMNVEV (reference sequence). The CDR3 spells CAVRGQRSYEQYF. The DNA for the CDR3 is TGTGCCGTCAGGGGGCAGAGGTCCTACGAGCAGTACTTT.

The chain couples TRBV20-1 to TRBJ1-1; no firm D call. CDR3 length: 13 amino acids. Germline loops: CDR1 DFQATT, CDR2 SNEGSKA (reference sequence). The ends were cut back, 6 bases at V and 3 bases at J, with 14 bases in the middle. CDR3 nucleotide sequence: TGCAGTGCCCCGTGGGGAGGCTACACTGAAGCTTTCTTT. Encoded protein: CSAPWGGYTEAFF.

The J gene is TRBJ2-5, the V gene TRBV7-2; D is tentatively TRBD1 or TRBD2 (5 bases each). Trimming stripped 8 bases from V and 5 bases from J, with 15 bases between. Germline V CDR1 and CDR2: SGHTA, FQGNSA. This CDR3 comprises 13 residues. CDR3 coding DNA: TGTGCCAGCGCCGAGGGGTTTAGCGAGACCCAGTACTTC. Its translation is CASAEGFSETQYF. Complete variable domain (other parts from reference TRBV7-2 and TRBJ2-5): GAGVSQSPSNKVTEKGKDVELRCDPISGHTALYWYRQSLGQGLEFLIYFQGNSAPDKSGLPSDRFSAERTGGSVSTLTIQRTQQEDSAVYLCASAEGFSETQYFGPGTRLLVL.